This T cell receptor (beta chain) was sequenced during a study of cytomegalovirus exposure and HLA in healthy donors. This PCR relied on a set of 60 Vbeta primers and 13 Jbeta primers. Method: immunoSEQ multiplex PCR; TCRdb's copy keeps in-frame clones and lacks some. Of approximately 130,000 clones listed, 75% to 80% were seen once; the top ten hold about 6%. Findings of the study overall: Sequencing depth across donors, presence/absence analyses assumed, was roughly uniform.

The sample holds a few counts of this clone. Its antigen is currently unknown. The clonotype originates from a woman aged 40-49 years in good health and CMV-seronegative. The sequenced sample consisted of PBMCs.

Here the CDR3 DNA reads TGTGCCAGCAGTTTCGAACGGATCAGGGTAAACATTCAGTACTTC. This sequence encodes CASSFERIRVNIQYF. This chain links TRBV28 with TRBJ2-4, with a possible D match to TRBD1 (5 bases). Trimming stripped 3 bases from V and 6 bases from J, with 15 bases between. The CDR3 sequence is 15 residues long. Per germline, CDR1 MDHEN and CDR2 SYDVKM.